This entry lists 10 T cell receptor beta chains sequenced from one sample in a study of T cells after yellow fever vaccination. TCRdb re-called the 5' RACE reads with MiXCR, one entry per CDR3 protein. The sample includes 150,000 or so distinct CDR3 sequences, around 7.3% of them seen just once. The material sequenced was CD4+ T cells sorted from PBMCs, taken 4 to 6 days after the first yellow fever vaccination. These TCRs come from a man younger than 35 who received the YFV17D yellow fever vaccine.

This sequence joins TRBV7-3 and TRBJ1-1, with D possibly matching TRBD1 (6 bases). Germline CDR1 reads SGHTA; CDR2 reads FQGTGA. V lost 1 base and J 5 bases, leaving 17 bases between the germline ends. This CDR3 is built from 16 residues. The CDR3 here is CASSLSGVGGRTEAFF. The CDR3 coding sequence is TGTGCCAGCAGCTTAAGCGGGGTGGGGGGGCGAACTGAAGCTTTCTTT.

This clonotype was seen more than once but under ten times. The chain has TRBV10-3 and TRBJ1-2; maybe TRBD1 (5 bases). The CDR3 is made up of 18 amino acids. V was pared by 4 bases and J by 4 bases, with 25 bases between. Germline V gene sequence: CDR1 ENHRY, CDR2 SYGVKD. The CDR3 DNA reads TGTGCCATCAGTGGTGCAGGGCTCCTAGACCCCCGGGGCTATGGCTACACCTTC. Amino acid sequence: CAISGAGLLDPRGYGYTF.

The table lists this clonotype with a few counts. CDR3 amino acids: CASSTLAGGRDTQYF. The CDR3 DNA sequence: TGTGCCAGCAGCACCCTAGCGGGAGGGCGAGATACGCAGTATTTT. The chain combines TRBV7-8 with TRBJ2-3; 12 bases match TRBD2. This CDR3 has 15 amino acids. Germline-derived CDR1 and CDR2 are SGHVS and FQNEAQ. V trimming: 5 bases; J trimming: 5 bases; junction bases outside the gene matches: 5.

This clonotype was counted many times. The chain links TRBV3-1 to TRBJ2-7, with D possibly being TRBD1 or TRBD2 (5 bases each). With 8 bases removed from V and 3 bases from J, the gap between germline ends came to 14 bases. The CDR3 runs to 13 residues. Germline V gene sequence: CDR1 LGHDT, CDR2 YNNKEL (reference sequence). The CDR3 sequence: CASGGTEVYEQYF. The DNA of the CDR3 is TGTGCCAGCGGTGGGACGGAGGTCTACGAGCAGTACTTC.

This clonotype was recorded a few times. This chain joins TRBV19 and TRBJ2-3, with D possibly matching TRBD1 (5 bases). The V gene lost 3 bases and the J gene lost 4 bases, with 14 bases spanning the gap. The CDR3 is 15 amino acids. Germline lookup yields CDR1 LNHDA and CDR2 SQIVND (reference sequence). The CDR3 bases are TGTGCCAGTAGTATGGTCCGGCAGGGTGCAGATACGCAGTATTTT. Its protein is CASSMVRQGADTQYF.

In its sample, this clonotype was seen many times. The chain joins TRBV7-2 to TRBJ1-4; D might be TRBD1 (5 bases). The CDR3 runs 14 residues. Germline assignment: CDR1 SGHTA and CDR2 FQGNSA. V dropped 4 bases and J dropped 5 bases, with 11 bases sitting between them. As DNA, the CDR3 is TGTGCCAGCAGCTCCCCAGGGCCGAATGAAAAACTGTTTTTT. Its protein is CASSSPGPNEKLFF.

There are many counts of this clonotype. CDR3 sequence: CASSSWTSEDTQYF. The CDR3 region has the DNA TGTGCCAGCAGCTCCTGGACTAGCGAGGATACGCAGTATTTT. The rearrangement joins TRBV7-2 to TRBJ2-3; TRBD2 matches at 9 bases. Germline trimming cut 4 bases from V and 6 bases from J; bases unmatched to any gene: 5. The CDR3 sequence is 14 residues long. CDR1 and CDR2 (germline): SGHTA, FQGNSA.

This clonotype was recorded many times. The chain employs TRBV28 and TRBJ1-2, with 7 bases identical to TRBD1. This CDR3 comprises 11 residues. The ends lost 9 bases at V and 6 bases at J; junction bases unmatched: 4. Germline-derived CDR1 and CDR2 are MDHEN and SYDVKM. The CDR3 DNA is TGTGCCAGTGGGACAGCCGATGGCTACACCTTC. Amino acids: CASGTADGYTF.

As for this clonotype: This may come from a read error, since a much larger clone is one base off. The chain links TRBV7-2 to TRBJ1-4; maybe TRBD1 (5 bases). The CDR3 length is 13 residues. V was clipped by 5 bases and J by 6 bases, with 10 bases between them. Germline V CDR1 and CDR2: SGHTA, FQGNSA. CDR3: CASSMGPDEKLFF. The CDR3 region has the DNA TGTGCCAGCAGCATGGGACCAGATGAAAAACTGTTTTTT.

This clonotype has at least ten counts. The chain has TRBV12-3 or TRBV12-4 and TRBJ2-3; TRBD2 aligns across 10 bases. V gave up 7 bases and J gave up 4 bases; unmatched junction bases: 8. The CDR3 consists of 15 residues. CDR3 amino acids: CASTPTSGRSDTQYF. The CDR3 region has the DNA TGTGCCAGCACTCCGACTAGCGGGCGGTCAGATACGCAGTATTTT.